These 28 T cell receptor beta chains originate from one sample sequenced in a study of T cell changes during pregnancy in multiple sclerosis (dated by TCRdb to between 2018 and 2021). Library construction relied on the immunoSEQ multiplex PCR assay. Sourced from immuneACCESS, this table was stored by TCRdb with only in-frame sequences that have V and J called. A share of the clones is absent; for the studies checked, an unresolved V gene accounts for under half, and the remainder has no known explanation. In all, the sample holds tens of thousands of clones, and around 90% of those were seen once. The ten largest clones add up to roughly 1.1% of the sample. The sample here was peripheral blood, taken after pregnancy. The receptors shown here come from a female donor in good health, enrolled as a control in a pregnancy study.

This rearrangement joins TRBV7-2 to TRBJ2-5; no firm D call. The CDR3 has 11 amino acids. CDR1 and CDR2 (germline): SGHTA, FQGNSA. Deletions cut 5 bases from V and 1 base from J, with 2 bases between. The CDR3 nucleotides are TGTGCCAGCAGCCGCCAAGAGACCCAGTACTTC. It yields the protein CASSRQETQYF.

The chain carries TRBV27 and TRBJ1-2; possibly TRBD1 for D (6 bases). Germline values: CDR1 MNHEY, CDR2 SMNVEV (reference sequence). The CDR3 is 15 residues long. V was pared by 5 bases and J by 4 bases, with 17 bases between. CDR3 sequence (DNA): TGTGCCAGCAGTCACCGGGAGGGGGGAGTCTATGGCTACACCTTC. It codes for CASSHREGGVYGYTF.

The V call is TRBV30, the J call TRBJ2-5; D is perhaps TRBD1 (6 bases). The CDR3 runs 15 residues. CDR1 and CDR2 from the germline V gene are GTSNPN and SVGIG (reference sequence). Trimming pared 2 bases from V and 0 bases from J, leaving 13 bases between. CDR3 sequence (DNA): TGTGCCTGGAGTTCTTGGACAGAGTACCAAGAGACCCAGTACTTC. The encoded protein is CAWSSWTEYQETQYF.

The V gene is TRBV4-1, the J gene TRBJ2-7; no definite D call. V was trimmed by 3 bases and J by 1 base, leaving 7 bases between them. CDR1 is MGHRA and CDR2 is YSYEKL in the germline V gene. CDR3 size: 13 residues. The CDR3 loop is CASSQYLSYEQYF. In DNA, the CDR3 is TGCGCCAGCAGCCAGTACTTGTCCTACGAGCAGTACTTC.

V gene TRBV28 combines with J gene TRBJ2-5; D is possibly TRBD1 (6 bases). The V end lost 3 bases, the J end lost 7 bases, and 15 bases lay between the germline ends. The germline V gene encodes CDR1 MDHEN and CDR2 SYDVKM. CDR3 length: 14 amino acids. DNA for the CDR3: TGTGCCAGCAGTTTCTACAGGGATGGTGGGACCCAGTACTTC. It codes for CASSFYRDGGTQYF.

The chain employs TRBV5-6 and TRBJ2-3; 7 bases fit TRBD2. Germline CDR1 SGHDT, CDR2 YYEEEE. This CDR3 has 15 amino acids. V was pared by 0 bases and J by 4 bases, with 5 bases of the junction left unmatched. The CDR3 here is CASSLAPGRADTQYF. CDR3 sequence (DNA): TGTGCCAGCAGCTTGGCCCCAGGGAGGGCAGATACGCAGTATTTT. Full variable domain (outside the CDR3, taken from reference TRBV5-6 and TRBJ2-3): DAGVTQSPTHLIKTRGQQVTLRCSPKSGHDTVSWYQQALGQGPQFIFQYYEEEERQRGNFPDRFSGHQFPNYSSELNVNALLLGDSALYLCASSLAPGRADTQYFGPGTRLTVL.

This clone came up once. V gene TRBV4-1 combines with J gene TRBJ2-7; TRBD2 agrees at 8 bases. Unmatched junction bases numbered 12, after V lost 1 base and J lost 7 bases. The CDR3 extends over 16 amino acids. CDR1 MGHRA and CDR2 YSYEKL come from the germline V gene. The CDR3 here is CASSQGSSGRRREQYF. The CDR3, as DNA: TGCGCCAGCAGCCAAGGTTCCAGCGGGAGACGAAGGGAGCAGTACTTC.

The chain joins TRBV4-2 to TRBJ1-5; 8 bases fit TRBD1. After removal of 0 bases from V and 5 bases from J, the junction contained 6 bases not matched to a gene. The CDR3 is 16 residues long. CDR1 and CDR2 from the germline V gene are LGHNA and YNFKEQ. The CDR3 loop reads CASSQDLRTGHQPQHF. The CDR3 bases are TGTGCCAGCAGCCAAGATCTGAGGACAGGGCATCAGCCCCAGCATTTT.

The V gene is TRBV19, the J gene TRBJ1-3, with 7 bases that match TRBD1. The germline V gene encodes CDR1 LNHDA and CDR2 SQIVND (reference sequence). The CDR3 covers 14 residues. V was pared by 3 bases and J by 2 bases, with 1 base of the junction left unmatched. The CDR3 DNA reads as TGTGCCAGTAGTATGACAGGGCCTGGAAACACCATATATTTT. This translates into CASSMTGPGNTIYF.

The gene calls are TRBV5-1 and TRBJ1-1; a weak D match, TRBD1 (6 bases). The CDR3 totals 17 residues. Germline CDR1 reads SGHRS; CDR2 reads YFSETQ. The V and J ends lost 0 bases and 1 base respectively, with 16 bases between them. CDR3 in amino acids: CASSLAGRGQGNTEAFF. The DNA for the CDR3 is TGCGCCAGCAGCTTGGCCGGCAGGGGCCAGGGGAACACTGAAGCTTTCTTT. Variable domain in full (rest from reference TRBV5-1 and TRBJ1-1): KAGVTQTPRYLIKTRGQQVTLSCSPISGHRSVSWYQQTPGQGLQFLFEYFSETQRNKGNFPGRFSGRQFSNSRSEMNVSTLELGDSALYLCASSLAGRGQGNTEAFFGQGTRLTVV.

V usage is TRBV6-1 and J usage is TRBJ2-7; 9 nucleotides align to TRBD1. The CDR3 runs 15 residues. V trimming: 5 bases; J trimming: 2 bases; junction bases outside the gene matches: 7. CDR1 MNHNS and CDR2 SASEGT come from the germline V gene. CDR3 residues: CASSSRQGETYEQYF. The CDR3 DNA reads TGTGCCAGCAGTTCCCGACAGGGGGAGACCTACGAGCAGTACTTC.

The V and J genes are TRBV27 and TRBJ1-1; TRBD1 matches 7 bases. The trim removed 9 bases at V and 4 bases at J, leaving 11 bases unmatched. Germline CDR1 MNHEY, CDR2 SMNVEV (reference sequence). There are 14 residues in the CDR3. The DNA for the CDR3 is TGTGCCAGTGACCGGACAGGACGAGGCACTGAAGCTTTCTTT. Translated, it gives CASDRTGRGTEAFF.

The rearrangement joins TRBV6-5 to TRBJ2-7; 7 bases map to TRBD1. V lost 4 bases, J lost 2 bases, and 2 bases stayed unmatched. Germline V lookup: CDR1 MNHEY, CDR2 SVGAGI. CDR3 size: 13 residues. The CDR3 region is CASSLGQPYEQYF. The CDR3 bases are TGTGCCAGCAGTTTGGGACAGCCCTACGAGCAGTACTTC.

This rearrangement joins TRBV19 to TRBJ2-5; D call uncertain. Deletions cut 9 bases from V and 5 bases from J, with 16 bases between. Germline-derived CDR1 and CDR2 are LNHDA and SQIVND (reference sequence). The CDR3 is 13 residues long. The CDR3 bases are TGTGCCAGCCGACGGTTAGCCGGCGAGACCCAGTACTTC. It is translated as CASRRLAGETQYF.

This chain joins TRBV25-1 and TRBJ2-5, with a tentative D call TRBD1 (6 bases). Trimming left V 7 bases short and J 4 bases short, with 22 bases between. The germline gives CDR1 MGHDK, CDR2 SYGVNS. The CDR3 extends over 16 amino acids. CDR3 DNA sequence: TGTGCCAGCACCCACAATGTGGGGCAGGGGCCAGAGACCCAGTACTTC. As protein: CASTHNVGQGPETQYF.

This chain joins TRBV6-1 and TRBJ1-2, with TRBD1 matching over 8 bases. This CDR3 has 21 residues. The V gene's germline CDR1 is MNHNS and CDR2 SASEGT. The J segment lost 2 bases and the V segment lost 2 bases, leaving 22 bases of the junction unmatched. CDR3 region: CASSEQGQGWFASHRNYGYTF. DNA of the CDR3: TGTGCCAGCAGTGAACAAGGACAGGGCTGGTTTGCCTCGCACCGAAACTATGGCTACACCTTC.

J is TRBJ2-1 and V is TRBV6-4; 7 nucleotides agree with TRBD1. Germline values: CDR1 MRHNA, CDR2 SNTAGT. This CDR3 region has 15 residues. V shed 3 bases and J 8 bases; nucleotides not matched to a gene: 10. The CDR3: CASSEYPDRVDEQFF. CDR3 nucleotides: TGTGCCAGCAGTGAGTATCCCGACAGGGTAGATGAGCAGTTCTTC.

Within the sample, this clone is medium-sized. J is TRBJ2-5 and V is TRBV4-2; 8 bases map to TRBD2. Germline V gives CDR1 LGHNA, CDR2 YNFKEQ. V lost 0 bases and J lost 1; bases outside the gene matches: 1. The length of the CDR3 is 15 residues. CDR3: CASSQDRGGQETQYF. CDR3 coding DNA: TGTGCCAGCAGCCAAGATCGGGGGGGCCAAGAGACCCAGTACTTC.

The chain recombines TRBV9 with TRBJ2-7; the D gene is possibly TRBD1 (5 bases). The CDR3 sequence is 14 residues long. The V gene lost 4 bases and the J gene lost 0 bases, with 11 bases spanning the gap. From germline, CDR1 is SGDLS and CDR2 YYNGEE. The chain's CDR3 is CASSPRQSSYEQYF. CDR3 in DNA: TGTGCCAGCAGCCCCCGACAGAGCTCCTACGAGCAGTACTTC.

The chain employs TRBV30 and TRBJ2-7; D unclear. CDR3 length equals 11 residues. Trimming pared 3 bases from V and 3 bases from J, leaving 6 bases between. Per the germline V gene, CDR1 is GTSNPN and CDR2 is SVGIG (reference sequence). The CDR3 loop is CAWSGYYEQYF. The CDR3 DNA reads TGTGCCTGGAGCGGGTACTACGAGCAGTACTTC.

The chain employs TRBV14 and TRBJ2-1; 11 bases are shared with TRBD2. V lost 6 bases and J lost 5; bases outside the gene matches: 12. The germline V gene has CDR1 SGHDN and CDR2 FVKESK. CDR3 length: 17 residues. CDR3 residues: CASRPHLAGGHNNEQFF. The CDR3 nucleotides read TGTGCCAGCAGACCACATCTAGCGGGGGGACACAACAATGAGCAGTTCTTC.

A single count supports this clone. The chain links TRBV2 to TRBJ1-2; 7 bases are a match to TRBD1. The CDR3 loop spans 17 amino acids. J lost 0 bases, V lost 6 bases, and 13 bases had no gene match. Germline V gives CDR1 SNHLY, CDR2 FYNNEI. The CDR3 DNA is TGTGCCAGCAGAGGAAGGGACAGTGACCTGACTAACTATGGCTACACCTTC. It specifies CASRGRDSDLTNYGYTF.

The chain combines TRBV2 with TRBJ1-1, with a possible D match to TRBD1 (5 bases). The V end lost 4 bases, the J end lost 7 bases, and 7 bases lay between the germline ends. The CDR3 has 11 residues. Germline V gene lookup returns CDR1 SNHLY and CDR2 FYNNEI. The CDR3 is CASSGGGEAFF. The CDR3 region has the DNA TGTGCCAGCAGTGGGGGGGGTGAAGCTTTCTTT.

This sequence joins TRBV11-2 and TRBJ2-7; possible D gene TRBD2, 6 bases. Trimming pared 5 bases from V and 3 bases from J, leaving 17 bases between. CDR3 length: 15 amino acids. Germline CDR1 is SGHAT and CDR2 is FQNNGV. The CDR3 here is CASSLTSRGIYEQYF. The DNA for the CDR3 is TGTGCCAGCAGCCTGACCTCCCGGGGGATCTACGAGCAGTACTTC.

This clone was found once. This chain connects TRBV5-4 to TRBJ1-1; D possibly corresponds to TRBD1 (6 bases). Germline CDR1 reads SGHNT; CDR2 reads YYREEE (reference sequence). The V end lost 5 bases, the J end lost 1 base, and 12 bases lay between the germline ends. The CDR3 totals 14 residues. CDR3 sequence (DNA): TGTGCCAGCAGTGTGGGACACACGAACACTGAAGCTTTCTTT. Protein product: CASSVGHTNTEAFF.

This clone came up once. The J gene is TRBJ1-6, the V gene TRBV6-5; D perhaps matches TRBD1 (6 bases). This CDR3 contains 14 residues. Trimming removed 2 bases at V and 8 bases at J, with 10 bases between. Germline V lookup: CDR1 MNHEY, CDR2 SVGAGI. As DNA, the CDR3 is TGTGCCAGCAGTTACGGGGAGGGGGATTCACCCCTCCACTTT. Amino acid sequence: CASSYGEGDSPLHF.

The chain has TRBV6-5 and TRBJ2-7, with 12 bases fitting TRBD2. V shed 5 bases, J shed 2 bases, and the junction held 4 bases outside the gene matches. The CDR3 contains 15 residues. Germline-derived CDR1 and CDR2 are MNHEY and SVGAGI. The CDR3 coding sequence is TGTGCCAGCAGTCGTGGACTAGCGGGGACCTACGAGCAGTACTTC. It encodes CASSRGLAGTYEQYF.

The rearrangement joins TRBV19 to TRBJ2-3, with TRBD1 matching over 7 bases. Trimming removed 5 bases from V and 8 bases from J; junction bases left unmatched: 10. CDR1 and CDR2 from the germline V gene are LNHDA and SQIVND (reference sequence). This CDR3 region has 14 residues. Here the CDR3 reads CASSETGLGGTQYF. CDR3 coding DNA: TGTGCCAGTAGTGAGACAGGGCTAGGCGGTACGCAGTATTTT.